A selection of T cell receptor beta chains follows, all from one sample in a study of cytomegalovirus exposure and HLA in healthy donors. The repertoire was sequenced with immunoSEQ multiplex PCR; TCRdb's copy has only in-frame clones and lacks some. The top ten clones hold roughly 5% of a sample with about 220,000 clones, 82% of them seen once. Sequencing was carried out using PBMCs. The origin of the receptors is a woman aged 40 to 50 in good health and CMV-seropositive. CDR3s include the opening cysteine and the closing phenylalanine or tryptophan. Fields, in order: D gene, CDR3 length, clone size, V gene, J gene, CDR3 protein, CDR3 DNA. The D gene is left open where the match is weak. A clone size is listed for some rows: how often the clone was seen (once, few, many), or a class if it is expanded.

.	15	.	TRBV13	TRBJ1-4	CASSLYKRSNEKLFF	TGTGCCAGCAGCCTGTACAAGAGGAGTAATGAAAAACTGTTTTTT
.	14	.	TRBV6-5	TRBJ1-4	CASSATGLIEKLFF	TGTGCCAGCAGTGCCACAGGGTTGATTGAAAAACTGTTTTTT
TRBD1	17	.	TRBV10-3	TRBJ2-2	CATRGQGANANTGELFF	TGTGCCACCCGGGGACAGGGGGCTAACGCGAACACCGGGGAGCTGTTTTTT
TRBD1	18	few	TRBV9	TRBJ1-5	CASSVTTGEAVRNQPQHF	TGTGCCAGCAGCGTGACGACAGGGGAGGCGGTCCGCAATCAGCCCCAGCATTTT
TRBD2	16	.	TRBV5-1	TRBJ2-2	CASTELGTSGTGELFF	TGCGCCAGCACGGAGCTAGGCACTAGCGGTACCGGGGAGCTGTTTTTT
TRBD1	15	.	TRBV4-2	TRBJ2-3	CASSPPGGGADTQYF	TGTGCCAGCAGCCCCCCAGGGGGCGGCGCAGATACGCAGTATTTT
TRBD2	19	.	TRBV27	TRBJ2-2	CASSSPGTSVLANTGELFF	TGTGCCAGCAGTTCTCCCGGGACTAGCGTACTTGCGAACACCGGGGAGCTGTTTTTT
.	13	.	TRBV19	TRBJ2-5	CASSRGTQETQYF	TGTGCCAGTAGCCGGGGGACCCAAGAGACCCAGTACTTC
TRBD1	16	once	TRBV7-8	TRBJ2-1	CASSLNPGGSYNEQFF	TGTGCCAGCAGCTTAAACCCAGGGGGCTCCTACAATGAGCAGTTCTTC
.	13	.	TRBV9	TRBJ1-5	CASSDRDDQPQHF	TGTGCCAGCAGCGACAGGGACGATCAGCCCCAGCATTTT
.	13	.	TRBV29-1	TRBJ2-3	CSVDPRSTDTQYF	TGCAGCGTTGACCCGAGGAGCACAGATACGCAGTATTTT
TRBD2	12	.	TRBV30	TRBJ2-5	CAWNILAETQYF	TGTGCCTGGAATATACTAGCGGAGACCCAGTACTTC
.	13	.	TRBV4-3	TRBJ1-5	CASSQGSGQPQHF	TGCGCCAGCAGCCAAGGCTCCGGGCAGCCCCAGCATTTT
.	14	.	TRBV5-4	TRBJ1-1	CASSGGQRNTEAFF	TGTGCCAGCAGCGGAGGACAGCGTAACACTGAAGCTTTCTTT
.	14	.	TRBV28	TRBJ2-1	CASSLFGSYNEQFF	TGTGCCAGCAGCCTCTTCGGCTCCTACAATGAGCAGTTCTTC
TRBD2	11	.	TRBV4-1	TRBJ2-7	CASQSGLGKYF	TGCGCCAGTCAAAGCGGACTAGGAAAGTACTTC
TRBD2	17	few	TRBV4-1	TRBJ2-1	CASSQDFPSGVWNEQFF	TGCGCCAGCAGCCAAGATTTTCCTAGCGGGGTCTGGAATGAGCAGTTCTTC
.	15	.	TRBV2	TRBJ1-3	CASRPRQGTGNTIYF	TGTGCCAGCAGGCCCAGGCAGGGGACTGGAAACACCATATATTTT
.	14	.	TRBV6-1	TRBJ1-1	CASSSPGRNTEAFF	TGTGCCAGCAGTTCCCCTGGGAGGAACACTGAAGCTTTCTTT
TRBD1	14	.	TRBV5-1	TRBJ2-5	CASSSGTGQETQYF	TGCGCCAGCAGCTCCGGGACAGGCCAAGAGACCCAGTACTTC
.	12	.	TRBV18	TRBJ1-1	CASSPTGTEAFF	TGTGCCAGCTCACCAACAGGGACTGAAGCTTTCTTT
TRBD1	14	.	TRBV9	TRBJ1-4	CASSRGRGNEKLFF	TGTGCCAGCAGTAGGGGCAGGGGGAATGAAAAACTGTTTTTT
TRBD1	14	once	TRBV6-6	TRBJ1-2	CASRIQQGEKGYTF	TGTGCCAGCAGAATACAACAGGGGGAGAAAGGCTACACCTTC
.	18	.	TRBV18	TRBJ1-1	CASSPAPRAEEPNRRAFF	TGTGCCAGCTCACCGGCTCCACGGGCCGAGGAGCCCAATAGGAGGGCTTTCTTT
.	14	.	TRBV7-8	TRBJ2-7	CASSLERGPYEQYF	TGTGCCAGCAGCTTAGAACGAGGCCCCTACGAGCAGTACTTC
.	13	.	TRBV2	TRBJ1-1	CASSSGGSTEAFF	TGTGCCAGCAGCTCGGGGGGGAGCACTGAAGCTTTCTTT
.	18	.	TRBV9	TRBJ1-6	CASSVAPREAGFDSPLHF	TGTGCCAGCAGCGTGGCTCCCAGAGAGGCAGGGTTCGATTCACCCCTCCACTTT
.	13	few	TRBV28	TRBJ2-7	CASSPPRAYEQYF	TGTGCCAGCAGTCCCCCCCGGGCCTACGAGCAGTACTTC
.	15	.	TRBV14	TRBJ2-7	CASSQEQAYSYEQYF	TGTGCCAGCAGCCAAGAGCAGGCCTACTCCTACGAGCAGTACTTC
TRBD1	16	.	TRBV28	TRBJ1-5	CASSQIPGTGRQPQHF	TGTGCCAGCAGTCAAATTCCCGGGACAGGGAGACAGCCCCAGCATTTT
TRBD2	14	.	TRBV11-2	TRBJ2-1	CASSFSGGYNEQFF	TGTGCCAGCAGCTTTAGCGGGGGATACAATGAGCAGTTCTTC
TRBD1	14	.	TRBV11-2	TRBJ2-7	CASHSGGQGYEQYF	TGTGCCAGCCACTCTGGTGGACAGGGTTACGAGCAGTACTTC
.	14	few	TRBV15	TRBJ1-1	CATSSQVGNTEAFF	TGTGCCACCAGCAGCCAGGTCGGGAACACTGAAGCTTTCTTT
TRBD2	15	.	TRBV5-1	TRBJ2-2	CASSNRLADTGELFF	TGCGCCAGCAGCAATAGACTAGCTGACACCGGGGAGCTGTTTTTT
TRBD1	13	few	TRBV5-4	TRBJ1-2	CASSVTGVSGYTF	TGTGCCAGCAGCGTGACAGGGGTTTCGGGCTACACCTTC
.	15	once	TRBV5-6	TRBJ2-5	CASSLIRVGFAAQYF	TGTGCCAGCAGCTTGATCAGGGTGGGCTTTGCGGCCCAGTACTTC
TRBD2	15	.	TRBV4-2	TRBJ2-1	CASSASGGRANEQFF	TGTGCCAGCAGCGCCAGCGGGGGGAGGGCCAATGAGCAGTTCTTC
.	15	.	TRBV25-1	TRBJ2-7	CASSVQGTGTYEQYF	TGTGCCAGCAGTGTCCAGGGGACCGGAACCTACGAGCAGTACTTC
.	13	.	TRBV5-1	TRBJ1-1	CASSPDWNTEAFF	TGCGCCAGCAGCCCCGACTGGAACACTGAAGCTTTCTTT
TRBD2	14	.	TRBV6-4	TRBJ2-1	CASSDGGSVNEQFF	TGTGCCAGCAGTGACGGCGGGAGCGTGAATGAGCAGTTCTTC
TRBD2	16	.	TRBV4-2	TRBJ2-7	CASSPSSRGASYEQYF	TGTGCCAGCAGCCCCTCTTCGCGGGGGGCATCCTACGAGCAGTACTTC
.	15	few	TRBV7-2	TRBJ2-5	CASSSGSQSRETQYF	TGTGCCAGCAGCTCGGGATCACAGTCGAGGGAGACCCAGTACTTC
TRBD2	14	once	TRBV19	TRBJ2-3	CASNTAGRTDTQYF	TGTGCCAGTAACACAGCGGGACGCACAGATACGCAGTATTTT
.	15	.	TRBV4-1	TRBJ1-1	CASSPQDIGNTEAFF	TGCGCCAGCAGCCCACAGGACATAGGGAATACTGAAGCTTTCTTT
.	11	.	TRBV4-1	TRBJ2-7	CASSQDSLGYF	TGCGCCAGCAGCCAAGACAGTCTGGGCTACTTC
.	15	.	TRBV9	TRBJ2-2	CASSPRTTDTGELFF	TGTGCCAGCAGCCCTCGGACAACCGACACCGGGGAGCTGTTTTTT
.	12	.	TRBV12-5	TRBJ2-1	CASGLPDFEQFF	TGTGCTAGTGGTTTGCCAGACTTTGAGCAGTTCTTC
TRBD1	15	.	TRBV7-6	TRBJ2-7	CASSAETGSSYEQYF	TGTGCCAGCAGCGCAGAGACAGGGAGCTCCTACGAGCAGTACTTC
.	15	.	TRBV7-9	TRBJ2-1	CASTGLSGTSNEQFF	TGTGCCAGCACCGGATTGAGTGGGACTTCAAATGAGCAGTTCTTC
.	15	once	TRBV6-5	TRBJ1-5	CASSRGFDGNQPQHF	TGTGCCAGCAGCAGAGGATTCGACGGCAATCAGCCCCAGCATTTT